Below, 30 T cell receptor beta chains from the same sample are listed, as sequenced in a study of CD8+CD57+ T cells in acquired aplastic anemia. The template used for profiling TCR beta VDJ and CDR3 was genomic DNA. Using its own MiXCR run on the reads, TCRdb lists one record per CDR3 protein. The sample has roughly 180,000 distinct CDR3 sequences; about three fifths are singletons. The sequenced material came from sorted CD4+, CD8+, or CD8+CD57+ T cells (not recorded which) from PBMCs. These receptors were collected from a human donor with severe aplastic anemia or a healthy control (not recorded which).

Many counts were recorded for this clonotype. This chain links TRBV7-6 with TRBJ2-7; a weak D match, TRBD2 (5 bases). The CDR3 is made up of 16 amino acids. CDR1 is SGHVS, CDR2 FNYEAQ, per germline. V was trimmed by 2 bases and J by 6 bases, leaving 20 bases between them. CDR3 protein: CASSLWVGEGTREQYF. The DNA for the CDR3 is TGTGCCAGCAGCTTATGGGTTGGTGAGGGCACGCGCGAGCAGTACTTC.

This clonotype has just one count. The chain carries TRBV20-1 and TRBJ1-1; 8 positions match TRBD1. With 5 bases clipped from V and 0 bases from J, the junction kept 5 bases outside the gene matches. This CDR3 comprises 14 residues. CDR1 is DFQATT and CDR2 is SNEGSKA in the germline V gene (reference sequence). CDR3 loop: CSAQDRALNTEAFF. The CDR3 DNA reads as TGCAGTGCTCAGGACAGGGCGTTGAACACTGAAGCTTTCTTT.

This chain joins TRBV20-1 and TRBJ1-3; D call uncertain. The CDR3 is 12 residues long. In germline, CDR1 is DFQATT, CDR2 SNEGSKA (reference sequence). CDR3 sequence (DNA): TGCAGCGCTTTAGGACCGCGGGACACCATATATTTT. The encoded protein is CSALGPRDTIYF.

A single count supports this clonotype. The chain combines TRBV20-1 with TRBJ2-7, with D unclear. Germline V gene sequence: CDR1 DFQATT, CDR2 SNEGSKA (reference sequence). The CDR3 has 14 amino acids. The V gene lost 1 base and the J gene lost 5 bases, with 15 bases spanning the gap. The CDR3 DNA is TGCAGTGCTAGAGCGCCTTTAGGGCCGGACGAGCAGTACTTC. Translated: CSARAPLGPDEQYF.

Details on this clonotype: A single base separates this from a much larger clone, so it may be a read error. The CDR3 loop is CATSHGQGAFTDTQYF. CDR3 nucleotide sequence: TGTGCCACCAGTCACGGACAGGGGGCCTTCACAGATACGCAGTATTTT. V usage is TRBV24-1 and J usage is TRBJ2-3, with 11 nucleotides matching TRBD1. V was pared by 6 bases and J by 2 bases, with 6 bases of the junction left unmatched. This CDR3 comprises 16 residues. The V gene's germline CDR1 is KGHDR and CDR2 SFDVKD.

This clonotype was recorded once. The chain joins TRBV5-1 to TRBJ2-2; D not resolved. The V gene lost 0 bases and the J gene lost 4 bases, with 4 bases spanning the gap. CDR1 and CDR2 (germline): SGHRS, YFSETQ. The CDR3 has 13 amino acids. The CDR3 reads CASSLGPTGELFF. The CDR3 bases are TGCGCCAGCAGCTTGGGACCCACCGGGGAGCTGTTTTTT.

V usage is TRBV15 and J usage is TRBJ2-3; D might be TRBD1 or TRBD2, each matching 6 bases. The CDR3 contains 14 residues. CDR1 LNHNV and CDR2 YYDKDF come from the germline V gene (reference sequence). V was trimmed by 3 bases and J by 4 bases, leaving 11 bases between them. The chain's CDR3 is CATSSPGGADTQYF. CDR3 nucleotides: TGTGCCACCAGCAGCCCCGGGGGCGCAGATACGCAGTATTTT.

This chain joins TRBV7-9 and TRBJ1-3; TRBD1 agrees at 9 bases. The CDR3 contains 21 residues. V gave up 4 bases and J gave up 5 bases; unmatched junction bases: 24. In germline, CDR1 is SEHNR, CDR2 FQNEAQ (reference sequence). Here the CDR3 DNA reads TGTGCCAGCAGCTCGACCATTGGGACAGGGACGGAGTATAAGGCCCGAAACACCATATATTTT. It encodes CASSSTIGTGTEYKARNTIYF.

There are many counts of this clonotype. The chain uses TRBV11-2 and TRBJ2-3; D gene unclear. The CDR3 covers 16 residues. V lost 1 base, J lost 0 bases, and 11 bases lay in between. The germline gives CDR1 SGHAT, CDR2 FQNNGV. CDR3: CASSLVITSSTDTQYF. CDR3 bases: TGTGCCAGCAGCTTAGTAATTACTTCTAGCACAGATACGCAGTATTTT.

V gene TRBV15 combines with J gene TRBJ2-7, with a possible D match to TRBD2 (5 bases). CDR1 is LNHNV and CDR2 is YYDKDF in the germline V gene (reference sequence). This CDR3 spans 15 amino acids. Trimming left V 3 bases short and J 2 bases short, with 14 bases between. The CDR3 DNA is TGTGCCACCAGCAGGGTGGACTCGCTCGCCTACGAGCAGTACTTC. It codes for CATSRVDSLAYEQYF.

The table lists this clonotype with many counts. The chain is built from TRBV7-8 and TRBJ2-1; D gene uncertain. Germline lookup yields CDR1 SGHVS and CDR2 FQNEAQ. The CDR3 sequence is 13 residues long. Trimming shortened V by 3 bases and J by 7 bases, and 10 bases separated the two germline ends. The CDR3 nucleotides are TGTGCCAGCAGCTTCTTGGGTTGGAATGAGCAGTTCTTC. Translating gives CASSFLGWNEQFF.

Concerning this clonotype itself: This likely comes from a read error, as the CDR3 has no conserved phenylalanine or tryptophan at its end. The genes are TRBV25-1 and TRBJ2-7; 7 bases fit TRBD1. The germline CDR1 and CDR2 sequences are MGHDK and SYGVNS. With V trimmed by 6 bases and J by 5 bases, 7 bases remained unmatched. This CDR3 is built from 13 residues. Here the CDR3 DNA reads TGTGCCAGCAGACGACAGGGTGTAGACGAGCAGTACCTC. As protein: CASRRQGVDEQYL.

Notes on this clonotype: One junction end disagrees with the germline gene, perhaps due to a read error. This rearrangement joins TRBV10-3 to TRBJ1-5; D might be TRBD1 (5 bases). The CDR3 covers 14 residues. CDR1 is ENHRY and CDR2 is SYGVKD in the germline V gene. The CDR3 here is CVISELGLRQPQHF. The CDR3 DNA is TGTGTCATCAGTGAGCTGGGACTACGTCAGCCCCAGCATTTT.

The DNA for the CDR3 is TGTGCCAGCAGCCCCTGGACAGGGGGAGACGAGCAGTACTTC. Translating it yields CASSPWTGGDEQYF. The genes are TRBV9 and TRBJ2-7, with 10 bases matching TRBD1. V was pared by 4 bases and J by 5 bases, with 6 bases of the junction left unmatched. Looked up from germline, CDR1 is SGDLS and CDR2 is YYNGEE. The CDR3 covers 14 residues.

This chain's CDR3 is CASSQERQAGYTF. In nucleotides, the CDR3 is TGCGCCAGCAGCCAAGAACGCCAGGCTGGCTACACCTTC. V usage is TRBV4-3 and J usage is TRBJ1-2; D not certain. Germline V gene sequence: CDR1 LGHNA, CDR2 YSLEER. The CDR3 contains 13 residues. V was clipped by 0 bases and J by 7 bases, with 9 bases between them.

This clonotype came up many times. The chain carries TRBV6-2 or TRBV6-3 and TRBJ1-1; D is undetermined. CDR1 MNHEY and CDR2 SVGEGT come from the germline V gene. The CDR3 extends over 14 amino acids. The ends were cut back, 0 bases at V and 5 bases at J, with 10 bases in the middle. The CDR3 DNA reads TGTGCCAGCAGTTACTCTGGACCGGGTACTGAAGCTTTCTTT. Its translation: CASSYSGPGTEAFF.

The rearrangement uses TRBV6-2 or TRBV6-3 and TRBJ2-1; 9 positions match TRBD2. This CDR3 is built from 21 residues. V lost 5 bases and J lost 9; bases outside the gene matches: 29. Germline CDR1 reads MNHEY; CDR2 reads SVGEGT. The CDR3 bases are TGTGCCAGCAGTCACAGTGTCGCGGGGGGGCAGTCCCCCCACGATTTAGGTGAGCAGTTCTTC. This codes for CASSHSVAGGQSPHDLGEQFF.

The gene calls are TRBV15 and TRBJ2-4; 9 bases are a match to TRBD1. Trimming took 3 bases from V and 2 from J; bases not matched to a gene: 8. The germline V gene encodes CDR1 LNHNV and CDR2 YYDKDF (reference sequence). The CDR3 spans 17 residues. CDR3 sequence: CATSRLQGALSKNIQYF. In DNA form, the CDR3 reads TGTGCCACCAGCAGGCTACAGGGGGCCTTGTCCAAAAACATTCAGTACTTC. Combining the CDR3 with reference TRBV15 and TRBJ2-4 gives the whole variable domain DAMVIQNPRYQVTQFGKPVTLSCSQTLNHNVMYWYQQKSSQAPKLLFHYYDKDFNNEADTPDNFQSRRPNTSFCFLDIRSPGLGDTAMYLCATSRLQGALSKNIQYFGAGTRLSVL.

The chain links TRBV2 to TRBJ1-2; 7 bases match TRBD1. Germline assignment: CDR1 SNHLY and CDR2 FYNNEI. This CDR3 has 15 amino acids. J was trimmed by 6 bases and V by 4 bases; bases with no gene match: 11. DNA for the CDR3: TGTGCCAGCAGTGCGGGGTCACAGGGGAATCATGGCTACACCTTC. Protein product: CASSAGSQGNHGYTF.

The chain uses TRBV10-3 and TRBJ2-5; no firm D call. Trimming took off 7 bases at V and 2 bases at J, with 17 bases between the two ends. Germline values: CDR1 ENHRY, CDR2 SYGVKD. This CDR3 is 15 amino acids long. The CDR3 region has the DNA TGTGCCATCAAGCACAGTCAAGACCAACAAGAGACCCAGTACTTC. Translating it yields CAIKHSQDQQETQYF.

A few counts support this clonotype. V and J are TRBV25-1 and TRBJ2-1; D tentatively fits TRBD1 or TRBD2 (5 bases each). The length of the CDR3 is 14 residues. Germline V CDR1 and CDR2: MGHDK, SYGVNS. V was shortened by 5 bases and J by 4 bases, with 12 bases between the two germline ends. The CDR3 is CASSRGTAYNEQFF. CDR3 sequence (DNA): TGTGCCAGCAGTCGTGGGACGGCGTACAATGAGCAGTTCTTC. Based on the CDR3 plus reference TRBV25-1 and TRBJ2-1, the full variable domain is EADIYQTPRYLVIGTGKKITLECSQTMGHDKMYWYQQDPGMELHLIHYSYGVNSTEKGDLSSESTVSRIRTEHFPLTLESARPSHTSQYLCASSRGTAYNEQFFGPGTRLTVL.

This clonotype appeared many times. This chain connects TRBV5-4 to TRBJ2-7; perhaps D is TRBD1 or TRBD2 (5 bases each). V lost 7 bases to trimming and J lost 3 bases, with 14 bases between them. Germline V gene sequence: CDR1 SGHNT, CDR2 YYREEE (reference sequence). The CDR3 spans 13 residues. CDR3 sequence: CASGLGRDYEQYF. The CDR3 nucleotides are TGTGCCAGCGGACTGGGCAGGGACTACGAGCAGTACTTC. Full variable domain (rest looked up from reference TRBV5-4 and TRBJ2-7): ETGVTQSPTHLIKTRGQQVTLRCSSQSGHNTVSWYQQALGQGPQFIFQYYREEENGRGNFPPRFSGLQFPNYSSELNVNALELDDSALYLCASGLGRDYEQYFGPGTRLTVT.

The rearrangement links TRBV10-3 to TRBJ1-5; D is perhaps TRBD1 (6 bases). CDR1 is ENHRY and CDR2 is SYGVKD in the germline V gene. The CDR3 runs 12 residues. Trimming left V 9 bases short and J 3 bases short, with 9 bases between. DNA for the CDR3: TGTGCCATACAGGGTTCCAATCAGCCCCAGCATTTT. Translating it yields CAIQGSNQPQHF.

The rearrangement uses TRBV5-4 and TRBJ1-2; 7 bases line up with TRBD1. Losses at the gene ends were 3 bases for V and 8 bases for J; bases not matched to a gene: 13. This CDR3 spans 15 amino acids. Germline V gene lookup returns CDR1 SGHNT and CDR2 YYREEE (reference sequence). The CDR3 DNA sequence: TGTGCCAGCAGCTCGCCGAGTGACAGGGTTCGAGGCTACACCTTC. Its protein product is CASSSPSDRVRGYTF.

The DNA for the CDR3 is TGTGCCAGCAGAAATATAGGTCAATTTCAGTATTTT. Translating gives CASRNIGQFQYF. The rearrangement links TRBV6-6 to TRBJ2-3; D call uncertain. With 6 bases removed from V and 12 bases from J, the gap between germline ends came to 16 bases. Germline assignment: CDR1 MNHNY and CDR2 SVGAGI (reference sequence). This CDR3 is 12 amino acids long.

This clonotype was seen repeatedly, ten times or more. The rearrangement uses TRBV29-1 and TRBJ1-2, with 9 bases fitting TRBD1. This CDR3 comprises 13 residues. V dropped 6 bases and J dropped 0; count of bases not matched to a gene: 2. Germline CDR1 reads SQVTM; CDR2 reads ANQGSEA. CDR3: CSVGTGSNYGYTF. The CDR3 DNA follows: TGCAGCGTAGGGACAGGGTCTAACTATGGCTACACCTTC.

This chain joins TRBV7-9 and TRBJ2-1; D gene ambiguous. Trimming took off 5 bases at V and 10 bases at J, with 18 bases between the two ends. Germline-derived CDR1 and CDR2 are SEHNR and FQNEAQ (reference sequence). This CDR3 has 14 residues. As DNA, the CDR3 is TGTGCCAGCAGCCTCCGGGCATACAAAGGGGAGCAGTTCTTC. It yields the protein CASSLRAYKGEQFF.

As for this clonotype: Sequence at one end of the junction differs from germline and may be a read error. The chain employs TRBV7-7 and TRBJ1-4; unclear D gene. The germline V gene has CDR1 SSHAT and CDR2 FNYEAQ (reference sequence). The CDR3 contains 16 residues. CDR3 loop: CASSLEPYRLNEKLFF. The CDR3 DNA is TGTGCTAGCAGCTTAGAGCCATATAGGCTCAATGAAAAACTGTTTTTT.

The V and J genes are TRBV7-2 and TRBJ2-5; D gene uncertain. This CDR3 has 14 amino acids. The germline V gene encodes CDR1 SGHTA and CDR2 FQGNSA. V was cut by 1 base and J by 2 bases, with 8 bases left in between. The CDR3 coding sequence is TGTGCCAGCAGCTTAGTGGGGTGGCAAGAGACCCAGTACTTC. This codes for CASSLVGWQETQYF.

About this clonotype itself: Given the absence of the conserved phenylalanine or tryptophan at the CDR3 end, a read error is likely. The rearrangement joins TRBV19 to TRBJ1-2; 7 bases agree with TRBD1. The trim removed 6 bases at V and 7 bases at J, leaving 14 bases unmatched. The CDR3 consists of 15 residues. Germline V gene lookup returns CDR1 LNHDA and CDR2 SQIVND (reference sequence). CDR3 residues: CASRGLQGDWVGYTS. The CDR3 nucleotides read TGTGCCAGTAGGGGCCTCCAGGGGGATTGGGTTGGCTACACCTCC.